This is a list of T cell receptor beta chains from one sample in a study of shared clonotypes between healthy human individuals. The protocol was immunoSEQ multiplex PCR, while the TCRdb copy is restricted to in-frame clones and leaves out a portion. The sample lists hundreds of thousands of clones; roughly 95% were seen once. Sequencing input: naive CD8+ T cells sorted from blood. Every receptor here comes from a woman aged 30 to 39 in good health. The CDR3 runs from the conserved cysteine through the conserved F or W. The D gene is left open where the match is weak. The size field is filled for only some rows; it gives once, few, many or a size class.

D: NA; V: TRBV28; J: TRBJ2-7; size: NA; DNA: TGTGCCAGCAGTTTACCCCCACAGGAGGCCTGGGGATACGAGCAGTACTTC; CDR3: CASSLPPQEAWGYEQYF
D: NA; V: TRBV4-1; J: TRBJ2-7; size: NA; DNA: TGCGCCAGCAGCCAAGATCTTTTTAAAGAATACGAGCAGTACTTC; CDR3: CASSQDLFKEYEQYF
D: NA; V: TRBV5-8; J: TRBJ2-7; size: once; DNA: TGTGCCAGCTTACGGAGGGGATCACTATCCTACGAGCAGTACTTC; CDR3: CASLRRGSLSYEQYF
D: TRBD1; V: TRBV13; J: TRBJ2-7; size: NA; DNA: TGTGCCAGCAGCCTGGGACAGTCCCCCTACGAGCAGTACTTC; CDR3: CASSLGQSPYEQYF
D: NA; V: TRBV28; J: TRBJ2-7; size: NA; DNA: TGTGCCAGTGGGACGGAAGACTACGAGCAGTACTTC; CDR3: CASGTEDYEQYF
D: TRBD2; V: TRBV2; J: TRBJ2-3; size: NA; DNA: TGTGCCAGCAGTGATCCTGGGAGGGTAGGGAGGGATACGCAGTATTTT; CDR3: CASSDPGRVGRDTQYF
D: TRBD2; V: TRBV11-1; J: TRBJ2-7; size: NA; DNA: TGTGCCAGCAGCTCTAGCGGACTGGACTACGAGCAGTACTTC; CDR3: CASSSSGLDYEQYF
D: NA; V: TRBV19; J: TRBJ2-5; size: NA; DNA: TGTGCCAGTAGTATAGACGGGGGAGAGACCCAGTACTTC; CDR3: CASSIDGGETQYF
D: NA; V: TRBV15; J: TRBJ1-4; size: NA; DNA: TGTGCCACCAGCAAGGGACAAGCAACTAATGAAAAACTGTTTTTT; CDR3: CATSKGQATNEKLFF
D: TRBD2; V: TRBV27; J: TRBJ2-1; size: NA; DNA: TGTGCCAGTTCTATGCCGGGACTAGAATTTAATGAGCAGTTCTTC; CDR3: CASSMPGLEFNEQFF
D: NA; V: TRBV7-8; J: TRBJ2-7; size: NA; DNA: TGTGCCAGCAGCTTAGTCCCCGAAGGGCGGACCTACGAGCAGTACTTC; CDR3: CASSLVPEGRTYEQYF
D: TRBD1; V: TRBV28; J: TRBJ2-5; size: NA; DNA: TGTGCCAGCATTAGGGGGACAGGAATGTACCAAGAGACCCAGTACTTC; CDR3: CASIRGTGMYQETQYF
D: TRBD1; V: TRBV7-9; J: TRBJ1-5; size: NA; DNA: TGTGCCAGCAGCTTGGGACAGGGTAGGCATCAGCCCCAGCATTTT; CDR3: CASSLGQGRHQPQHF
D: NA; V: TRBV6-1; J: TRBJ1-5; size: NA; DNA: TGTGCCAGCAGTGAAGCGGCGGCTCCGAGCAATCAGCCCCAGCATTTT; CDR3: CASSEAAAPSNQPQHF
D: NA; V: TRBV6-6; J: TRBJ2-7; size: NA; DNA: TGTGCCAGCAGTTACTCAGGCCTGAGGAGCTCCTACGAGCAGTACTTC; CDR3: CASSYSGLRSSYEQYF
D: NA; V: TRBV20-1; J: TRBJ2-7; size: NA; DNA: TGCAGTGCATTAGTGGGGTCCGAGCAGTACTTC; CDR3: CSALVGSEQYF
D: TRBD1; V: TRBV7-9; J: TRBJ1-2; size: NA; DNA: TGTGCCAGCAGCAGCCGGGACAGGGGCCTCTATGGCTACACCTTC; CDR3: CASSSRDRGLYGYTF
D: NA; V: TRBV19; J: TRBJ2-1; size: NA; DNA: TGTGCCAGTAGTATAGAACGGCCAAGCTCCTACAATGAGCAGTTCTTC; CDR3: CASSIERPSSYNEQFF
D: NA; V: TRBV25-1; J: TRBJ2-5; size: NA; DNA: TGTGCCAGCAGTGAATACAGATACCAAGAGACCCAGTACTTC; CDR3: CASSEYRYQETQYF
D: TRBD1; V: TRBV9; J: TRBJ2-2; size: NA; DNA: TGTGCCAGCAGCCCTCGGGACAGGGGATCCACCGGGGAGCTGTTTTTT; CDR3: CASSPRDRGSTGELFF
D: NA; V: TRBV7-9; J: TRBJ2-7; size: few; DNA: TGTGCCAGCAGCTCCGACTCGTATACCTACGAGCAGTACTTC; CDR3: CASSSDSYTYEQYF
D: TRBD2; V: TRBV7-9; J: TRBJ2-1; size: NA; DNA: TGTGCCAGCAGCTTGGCGGGAGCTCGAGAGCAGTTCTTC; CDR3: CASSLAGAREQFF
D: TRBD2; V: TRBV27; J: TRBJ2-3; size: NA; DNA: TGTGCCAGCAGTTTCTTATCCCGCAGCGGGAGCCCCGCAGATACGCAGTATTTT; CDR3: CASSFLSRSGSPADTQYF
D: NA; V: TRBV28; J: TRBJ2-7; size: NA; DNA: TGTGCCAGCACCACTCCCCAAGAGCGGTCTTACGAGCAGTACTTC; CDR3: CASTTPQERSYEQYF
D: NA; V: TRBV27; J: TRBJ2-6; size: NA; DNA: TGTGCCAGCAGTTTATCACCCCCGGGTGGGGTTACCTCTGGGGCCAACGTCCTGACTTTC; CDR3: CASSLSPPGGVTSGANVLTF
D: TRBD2; V: TRBV4-1; J: TRBJ2-7; size: NA; DNA: TGCGCCAGCAGCCAAGAAGCCCCTAGCGGGAGTTACGAGCAGTACTTC; CDR3: CASSQEAPSGSYEQYF
D: NA; V: TRBV4-1; J: TRBJ2-5; size: NA; DNA: TGCGCCAGCAGCCAAGATGGAGGTAGTGTAATGGAGACCCAGTACTTC; CDR3: CASSQDGGSVMETQYF
D: NA; V: TRBV27; J: TRBJ1-4; size: NA; DNA: TGTGCCAGCAGTCCGCGGACAGCGAGAAATGAAAAACTGTTTTTT; CDR3: CASSPRTARNEKLFF
D: TRBD2; V: TRBV2; J: TRBJ2-7; size: NA; DNA: TGTGCCAGCAGCCCTAGCGGGAGTCTAGTGGGGTACGAGCAGTACTTC; CDR3: CASSPSGSLVGYEQYF
D: NA; V: TRBV4-1; J: TRBJ1-2; size: NA; DNA: TGCGCCAGCAGCCAACCTGCGGGACGGGGCCCGGGGGGCTACACCTTC; CDR3: CASSQPAGRGPGGYTF
D: NA; V: TRBV15; J: TRBJ2-7; size: NA; DNA: TGTGCCACCAGCATTAGCTTAGGGTCCTACGAGCAGTACTTC; CDR3: CATSISLGSYEQYF
D: NA; V: TRBV10-1; J: TRBJ1-2; size: few; DNA: TGCGCCAGCAGTGACCACCCTAACTATGGCTACACCTTC; CDR3: CASSDHPNYGYTF
D: NA; V: TRBV27; J: TRBJ2-7; size: NA; DNA: TGTGCCAGCAGTTTAGAGGGGGACTACGAGCAGTACTTC; CDR3: CASSLEGDYEQYF
D: NA; V: TRBV5-4; J: TRBJ2-7; size: NA; DNA: TGTGCCAGCAGCGCTAATGACAAGCCCTACGAGCAGTACTTC; CDR3: CASSANDKPYEQYF
D: NA; V: TRBV28; J: TRBJ1-4; size: NA; DNA: TGTGCCAGCAGTTTGAGTTCAACTAATGAAAAACTGTTTTTT; CDR3: CASSLSSTNEKLFF
D: NA; V: TRBV7-9; J: TRBJ2-5; size: NA; DNA: TGTGCCAGCAGCTCGAGGACAGAACAACAAGAGACCCAGTACTTC; CDR3: CASSSRTEQQETQYF
D: TRBD2; V: TRBV4-1; J: TRBJ2-1; size: once; DNA: TGCGCCAGCAGCCAAGATCTAGCGGGACTTTACAATGAGCAGTTCTTC; CDR3: CASSQDLAGLYNEQFF
D: NA; V: TRBV19; J: TRBJ1-5; size: NA; DNA: TGTGCCAGTACCCCGACAGTGGAAATAAGCAATCAGCCCCAGCATTTT; CDR3: CASTPTVEISNQPQHF
D: TRBD2; V: TRBV27; J: TRBJ2-2; size: NA; DNA: TGTGCCAGCAGTTCGGGACTAGCGGGAGGATCCGGGGAGCTGTTTTTT; CDR3: CASSSGLAGGSGELFF
D: NA; V: TRBV7-9; J: TRBJ1-3; size: NA; DNA: TGTGCCAGCAGCTTAGGGAGGCCGACAGGTTCGCGAGAGGGCACCATATATTTT; CDR3: CASSLGRPTGSREGTIYF
D: NA; V: TRBV29-1; J: TRBJ1-1; size: once; DNA: TGCAGCGTTGAAGATCCCTGGACACCCAGGGGTGAAGCTTTCTTT; CDR3: CSVEDPWTPRGEAFF
D: NA; V: TRBV2; J: TRBJ2-7; size: once; DNA: TGTGCCAGCATAGGACAGGAGGGGAACTACGAGCAGTACTTC; CDR3: CASIGQEGNYEQYF
D: TRBD1; V: TRBV19; J: TRBJ1-4; size: NA; DNA: TGTGCCAGTAGTCCCCGGACAGGGCGGATCTCAACTAATGAAAAACTGTTTTTT; CDR3: CASSPRTGRISTNEKLFF
D: TRBD2; V: TRBV28; J: TRBJ2-2; size: NA; DNA: TGTGCCAGCAGCCGACTAGCGGAAAACACCGGGGAGCTGTTCTTT; CDR3: CASSRLAENTGELFF
D: NA; V: TRBV27; J: TRBJ2-1; size: NA; DNA: TGTGCCAGCACCGTCTCCGGCGGCTCCTACAATGAGCAGTTCTTC; CDR3: CASTVSGGSYNEQFF
D: NA; V: TRBV28; J: TRBJ1-3; size: NA; DNA: TGTGCCAGCAGGCGAACCCTACTAGCTAACCCGGACAGCTCTGGAAACACCATATATTTT; CDR3: CASRRTLLANPDSSGNTIYF
D: NA; V: TRBV11-2; J: TRBJ2-1; size: NA; DNA: TGTGCCAGCAGCTTAGAAGCCCGGCCCTACAATGAGCAGTTCTTC; CDR3: CASSLEARPYNEQFF
D: NA; V: TRBV27; J: TRBJ2-1; size: NA; DNA: TGTGCCAGCAGTTTAGGGTCTAGCCTGGTCTATGAGCAGTTCTTC; CDR3: CASSLGSSLVYEQFF
D: TRBD2; V: TRBV27; J: TRBJ2-7; size: once; DNA: TGTGCCAGCAGTGGACTAGCGGGAGCGTACGAGCAGTACTTC; CDR3: CASSGLAGAYEQYF
D: NA; V: TRBV9; J: TRBJ1-2; size: NA; DNA: TGTGCCAGCAGCGTAGGAGGAGATGTCTATGGCTACACCTTC; CDR3: CASSVGGDVYGYTF